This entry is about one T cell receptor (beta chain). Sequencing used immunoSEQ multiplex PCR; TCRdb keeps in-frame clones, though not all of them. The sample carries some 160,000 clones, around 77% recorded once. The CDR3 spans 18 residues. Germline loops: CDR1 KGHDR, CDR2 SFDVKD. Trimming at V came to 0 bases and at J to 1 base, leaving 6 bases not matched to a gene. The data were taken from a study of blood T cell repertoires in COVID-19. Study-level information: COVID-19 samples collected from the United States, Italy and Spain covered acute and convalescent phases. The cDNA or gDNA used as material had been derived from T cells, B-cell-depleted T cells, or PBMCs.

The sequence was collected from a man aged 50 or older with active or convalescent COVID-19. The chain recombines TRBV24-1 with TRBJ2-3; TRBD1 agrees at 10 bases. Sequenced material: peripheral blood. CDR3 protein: CATSDLHRGTGGTDTQYF. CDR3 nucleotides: TGTGCCACCAGTGATTTGCACCGAGGGACAGGGGGCACAGATACGCAGTATTTT.